One and the same sample provided the 5 T cell receptor beta chains below, sequenced in a study of T cell responses to AZD1222 COVID-19 vaccine. Only in-frame clones appear in the TCRdb table, and some are missing; sequencing was by immunoSEQ multiplex PCR. Of roughly 58,000 clones detected, around 85% appear once; the ten largest clones hold 15% to 20%. The specimen was peripheral blood, collected on day 0 of MenACWY control vaccination. The receptors were sampled from an adult in good health.

The chain couples TRBV7-9 to TRBJ2-7; TRBD2 matches at 7 bases. The CDR3 loop spans 15 amino acids. From germline, CDR1 is SEHNR and CDR2 FQNEAQ (reference sequence). The V and J ends lost 5 bases and 0 bases, in that order; junction bases with no gene match: 7. The CDR3 protein is CASSPGLVVSYEQYF. The DNA for the CDR3 is TGTGCCAGCAGCCCAGGACTAGTGGTCTCCTACGAGCAGTACTTC.

This chain links TRBV28 with TRBJ2-5; 7 positions match TRBD1. J was trimmed by 3 bases and V by 5 bases; bases with no gene match: 9. The germline gives CDR1 MDHEN, CDR2 SYDVKM. The CDR3 totals 15 residues. The CDR3 spells CASSPGQVGKETQYF. The CDR3 region has the DNA TGTGCCAGCAGTCCTGGACAGGTGGGAAAAGAGACCCAGTACTTC.

The genes are TRBV7-2 and TRBJ1-1; D is uncertain. The CDR3 has 13 residues. Germline values: CDR1 SGHTA, CDR2 FQGNSA. Trimming cost V 4 bases and J 4 bases, with 10 bases left between them. The CDR3 sequence is CASSSGPVTEAFF. The DNA for the CDR3 is TGTGCCAGCAGCTCTGGACCGGTCACTGAAGCTTTCTTT. The full variable domain, with the rest looked up from reference TRBV7-2 and TRBJ1-1, is GAGVSQSPSNKVTEKGKDVELRCDPISGHTALYWYRQSLGQGLEFLIYFQGNSAPDKSGLPSDRFSAERTGGSVSTLTIQRTQQEDSAVYLCASSSGPVTEAFFGQGTRLTVV.

The CDR3, as DNA: TGTGCCAGCTTAACAGACTTGAACACTGAAGCTTTCTTT. Protein: CASLTDLNTEAFF. The chain joins TRBV2 to TRBJ1-1; unclear D gene. CDR3 length equals 13 residues. CDR1 and CDR2 from the germline V gene are SNHLY and FYNNEI. V lost 8 bases and J lost 0, with 10 bases in between.

This clone was seen only once. This chain connects TRBV7-2 to TRBJ2-3, with a possible D match to TRBD2 (6 bases). CDR3 length: 14 residues. Germline-derived CDR1 and CDR2 are SGHTA and FQGNSA. Trimming stripped 1 base from V and 8 bases from J, with 13 bases between. As DNA, the CDR3 is TGTGCCAGCAGCTTAGAGACATTCGGGGGTACGCAGTATTTT. It translates to CASSLETFGGTQYF.